These 4 T cell receptor beta chains originate from one sample sequenced in a study of cytomegalovirus exposure and HLA in healthy donors. The PCR was carried out with 60 Vbeta primers and 13 Jbeta primers. TCRdb keeps only in-frame clones here, not all; method: immunoSEQ multiplex PCR. The profile shows some 200,000 clones, around 85% of them singletons. The sample comprised PBMCs. All receptors derive from a man aged 45-65 years in good health and CMV-seronegative.

A single count supports this clone. The sample has other DNA sequences that encode this CDR3 too. The chain employs TRBV18 and TRBJ1-1; D may be TRBD1 (5 bases). This CDR3 is built from 13 residues. V lost 2 bases and J 5 bases, leaving 9 bases between the germline ends. Germline V gene sequence: CDR1 KGHSH, CDR2 LQKENI. The CDR3 region is CASSPRAGTEAFF. In nucleotides, the CDR3 is TGTGCCAGCTCACCAAGGGCAGGGACTGAAGCTTTCTTT.

V and J are TRBV18 and TRBJ1-2; 7 bases align to TRBD1. The CDR3 is made up of 13 amino acids. V trimming: 8 bases; J trimming: 3 bases; junction bases outside the gene matches: 6. CDR1 and CDR2 (germline): KGHSH, LQKENI. The CDR3 DNA reads TGTGCCAGCGCCTATGGACAGGACTATGGCTACACCTTC. As protein: CASAYGQDYGYTF.

The J gene is TRBJ1-1, the V gene TRBV6-5, with 10 positions matching TRBD1. This CDR3 has 16 residues. V was clipped by 4 bases and J by 3 bases; unmatched bases: 8. Germline CDR1 is MNHEY and CDR2 is SVGAGI. CDR3 protein: CASSSRLGQGDTEAFF. The CDR3 nucleotides are TGTGCCAGCAGTTCCCGGTTAGGACAGGGGGACACTGAAGCTTTCTTT.

This clone was seen only once. V is TRBV4-1 and J is TRBJ2-7; TRBD2 matches 7 bases. The CDR3 consists of 15 residues. Per the germline V gene, CDR1 is MGHRA and CDR2 is YSYEKL. V shed 8 bases, J shed 6 bases, and the junction held 16 bases outside the gene matches. The CDR3 coding sequence is TGCGCCAGCTCCTATTCGAGCGGGACCACAATCGAGCAGTACTTC. The encoded protein is CASSYSSGTTIEQYF.